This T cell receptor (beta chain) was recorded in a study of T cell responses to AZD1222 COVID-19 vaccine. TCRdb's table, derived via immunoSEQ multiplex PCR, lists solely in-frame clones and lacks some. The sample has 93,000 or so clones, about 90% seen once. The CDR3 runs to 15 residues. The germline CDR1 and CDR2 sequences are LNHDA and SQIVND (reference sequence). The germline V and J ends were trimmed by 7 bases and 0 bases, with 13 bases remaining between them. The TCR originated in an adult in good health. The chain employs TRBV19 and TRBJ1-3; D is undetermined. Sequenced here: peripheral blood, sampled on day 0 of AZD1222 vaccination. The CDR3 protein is CASTPGSFSGNTIYF. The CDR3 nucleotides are TGTGCCAGTACCCCTGGTTCCTTCTCTGGAAACACCATATATTTT.